This T cell receptor (beta chain) was sequenced in a study of T-cell memory formation after mild COVID-19. Study-wide background: TCR clusters largely stayed donor specific.

The CDR3 spans 13 residues. V lost 1 base and J 2 bases, leaving 5 bases between the germline ends. The germline gives CDR1 LNHNV, CDR2 YYDKDF (reference sequence). TCRdb reprocessed the 5' RACE reads via MiXCR and lists one record per CDR3 protein. The table lists 350,000 or so distinct CDR3 sequences, 20% to 25% of them singletons. The chain couples TRBV15 to TRBJ1-1, with D unresolved. Sample: PBMCs or a T cell subset sorted from them (not recorded which). This clonotype was obtained from a man younger than 30 who had mild COVID-19 (a few samples of this study predate the infection). Cell type and time point are not known. The CDR3 loop reads CATSRGENTEAFF. In DNA form, the CDR3 reads TGTGCCACCAGCAGAGGAGAAAACACTGAAGCTTTCTTT.